This T cell receptor (beta chain) was recovered during a study of cytomegalovirus exposure and HLA in healthy donors. General observations from the study: There were around 160 TCR beta chains listed as cytomegalovirus-associated.

The germline V gene has CDR1 KGHSH and CDR2 LQKENI. The CDR3 covers 13 residues. Trimming shortened V by 5 bases and J by 7 bases, and 15 bases separated the two germline ends. Amplification used 60 Vbeta primers and 13 Jbeta primers. The table came from immunoSEQ multiplex PCR; TCRdb's copy has only in-frame clones and leaves some out. The sample shows roughly 120,000 clones, around 79% of them seen only once. Notes on this clone: The antigen is not known.

The chain combines TRBV18 with TRBJ2-7; D not resolved. This receptor was taken from a woman aged 40 to 50 in good health and CMV-seronegative. Sequencing was performed on PBMCs. As DNA, the CDR3 is TGTGCCAGCTCAAAAACGGGTGGTGGGGAGCAGTACTTC. This encodes CASSKTGGGEQYF.